This T cell receptor beta chain is drawn from a study of vaccination and CD4 T cells after COVID-19. The wider study: Two Hispanic individuals were among six male and four female convalescent patients. Overall study findings and caveats: A relatively small number of convalescent patients were studied, and no early post-infection timepoints were included.

TCRdb processed the PCR reads anew with MiXCR; each CDR3 protein has one entry. This sample carries 20,000 or so distinct CDR3 sequences, 45% to 70% of them seen once, and the ten largest clones take 0.95% to 1.3%. Remarks on this clonotype: The antigen is not known.

The V end lost 2 bases, the J end lost 6 bases, and 13 bases lay between the germline ends. This CDR3 is 14 amino acids long. The germline V gene encodes CDR1 DFQATT and CDR2 SNEGSKA (reference sequence). Material: CD4+ T cells from blood, obtained after SARS-CoV-2 vaccination. The sequence was obtained from a human donor who had recovered from COVID-19. The chain combines TRBV20-1 with TRBJ2-2, with D possibly matching TRBD2 (5 bases). Here the CDR3 reads CSARTPGLAGELFF. CDR3 DNA sequence: TGCAGTGCTAGAACTCCCGGACTTGCCGGGGAGCTGTTTTTT.